The clone carrying this TCR beta chain was counted once. Its antigen is unknown. The sample comes from a study of siplizumab effects on memory and regulatory T cells. Study-level results: Sequences that were alloreactive and traceable to unstimulated CD4+ memory cells were significantly reduced by siplizumab. It seemed that naive T cells were more diverse than memory cells and were major contributors to the alloresponse. Alloreactive CD4+ clones that could be mapped were on average about 74% Treg-derived with siplizumab, against about 25% in controls.

The data were produced by immunoSEQ multiplex PCR, yet TCRdb's version contains in-frame clones alone and is incomplete. This sample has about 100,000 clones, with 94% found just once. The ends were cut back, 2 bases at V and 10 bases at J, with 5 bases in the middle. From germline, CDR1 is MNHEY and CDR2 SVGAGI. The CDR3 consists of 10 residues. This TCR derives from a human donor in good health. The specimen was Tregs sorted from blood. The V gene is TRBV6-5, the J gene TRBJ1-1; D uncertain. CDR3 sequence (DNA): TGTGCCAGCAGTTACCTGGGAGCTTTCTTT. Amino acid sequence: CASSYLGAFF.